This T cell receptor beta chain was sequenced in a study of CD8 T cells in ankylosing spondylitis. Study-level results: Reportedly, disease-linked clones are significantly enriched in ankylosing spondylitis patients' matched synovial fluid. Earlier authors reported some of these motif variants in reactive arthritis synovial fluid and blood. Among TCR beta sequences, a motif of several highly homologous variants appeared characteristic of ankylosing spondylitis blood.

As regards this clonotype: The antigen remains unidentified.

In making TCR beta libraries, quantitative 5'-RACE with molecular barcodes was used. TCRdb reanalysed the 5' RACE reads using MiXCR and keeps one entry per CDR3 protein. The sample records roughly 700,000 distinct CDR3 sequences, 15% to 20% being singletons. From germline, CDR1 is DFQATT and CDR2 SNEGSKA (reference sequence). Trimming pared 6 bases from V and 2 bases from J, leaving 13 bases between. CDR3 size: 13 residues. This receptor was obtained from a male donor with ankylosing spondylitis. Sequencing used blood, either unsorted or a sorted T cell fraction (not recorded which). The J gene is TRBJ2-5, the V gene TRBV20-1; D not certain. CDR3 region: CSAPGVDQETQYF. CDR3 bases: TGCAGTGCCCCCGGTGTGGATCAAGAGACCCAGTACTTC.